This TCR beta chain was identified during a study of blood T cell repertoires in COVID-19. Study at large: Specimens from acute and convalescent COVID-19 originated in the United States, Italy and Spain. PBMCs, B-cell-depleted T cells, or T cells were the source of the cDNA or gDNA that made up the material.

Germline V gives CDR1 LNHDA, CDR2 SQIVND (reference sequence). The CDR3 has 14 residues. V lost 5 bases and J 2 bases, leaving 13 bases between the germline ends. Methods used by the authors: For nucleated cells, counts were estimated from reference gene primer amplification. Here immunoSEQ multiplex PCR was the method, and the copy in TCRdb shows in-frame clones only, minus some. That table is the source of V, J and clone size, and D and trimming were worked out from the DNA. This sample has 180,000 or so clones, with about nine tenths found just once. The receptor was isolated from a young man with active or convalescent COVID-19. V usage is TRBV19 and J usage is TRBJ2-7; tentatively, D is TRBD2 (6 bases). The sample consisted of peripheral blood. The CDR3 sequence: CASSASGGAYEQYF. For the CDR3, the DNA is TGTGCCAGTAGTGCCTCGGGCGGGGCCTACGAGCAGTACTTC.